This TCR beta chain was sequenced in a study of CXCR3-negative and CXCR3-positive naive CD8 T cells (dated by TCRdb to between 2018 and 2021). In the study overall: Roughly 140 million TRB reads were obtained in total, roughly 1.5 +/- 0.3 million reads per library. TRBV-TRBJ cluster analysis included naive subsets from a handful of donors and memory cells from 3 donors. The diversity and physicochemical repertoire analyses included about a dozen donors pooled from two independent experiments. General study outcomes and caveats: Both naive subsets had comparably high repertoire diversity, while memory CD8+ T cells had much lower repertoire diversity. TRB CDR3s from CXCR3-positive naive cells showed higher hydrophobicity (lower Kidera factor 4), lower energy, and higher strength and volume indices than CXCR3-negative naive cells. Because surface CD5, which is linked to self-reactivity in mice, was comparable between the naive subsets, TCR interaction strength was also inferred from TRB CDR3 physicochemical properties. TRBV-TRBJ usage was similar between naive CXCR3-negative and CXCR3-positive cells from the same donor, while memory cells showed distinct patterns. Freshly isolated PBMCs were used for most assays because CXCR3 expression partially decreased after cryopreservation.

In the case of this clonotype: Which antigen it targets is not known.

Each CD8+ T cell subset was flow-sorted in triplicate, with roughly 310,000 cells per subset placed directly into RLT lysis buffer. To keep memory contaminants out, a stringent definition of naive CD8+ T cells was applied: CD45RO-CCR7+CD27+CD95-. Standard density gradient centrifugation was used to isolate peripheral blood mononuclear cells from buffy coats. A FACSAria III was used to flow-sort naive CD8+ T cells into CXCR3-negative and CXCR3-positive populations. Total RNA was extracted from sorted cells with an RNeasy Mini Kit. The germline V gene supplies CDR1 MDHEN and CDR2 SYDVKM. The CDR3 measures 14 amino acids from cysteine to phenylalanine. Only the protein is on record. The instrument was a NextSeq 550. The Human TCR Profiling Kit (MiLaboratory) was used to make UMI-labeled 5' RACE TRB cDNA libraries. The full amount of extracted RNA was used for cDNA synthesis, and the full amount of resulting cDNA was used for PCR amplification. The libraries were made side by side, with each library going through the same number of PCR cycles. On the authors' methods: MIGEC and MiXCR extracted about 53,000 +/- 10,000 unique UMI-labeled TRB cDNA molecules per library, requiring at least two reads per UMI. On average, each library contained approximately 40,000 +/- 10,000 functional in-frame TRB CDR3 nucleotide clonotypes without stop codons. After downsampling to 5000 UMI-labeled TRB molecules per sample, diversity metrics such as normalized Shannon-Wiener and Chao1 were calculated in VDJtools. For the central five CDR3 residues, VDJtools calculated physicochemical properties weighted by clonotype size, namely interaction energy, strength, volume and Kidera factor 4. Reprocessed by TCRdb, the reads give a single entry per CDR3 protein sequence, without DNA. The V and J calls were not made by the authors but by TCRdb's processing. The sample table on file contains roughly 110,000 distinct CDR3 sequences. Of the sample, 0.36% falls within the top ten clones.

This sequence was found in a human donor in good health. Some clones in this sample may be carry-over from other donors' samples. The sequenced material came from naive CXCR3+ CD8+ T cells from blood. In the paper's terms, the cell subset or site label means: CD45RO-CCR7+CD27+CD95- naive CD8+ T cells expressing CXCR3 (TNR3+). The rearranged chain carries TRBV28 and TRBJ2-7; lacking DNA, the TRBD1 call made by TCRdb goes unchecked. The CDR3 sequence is CASFGEQGAFEQYF.